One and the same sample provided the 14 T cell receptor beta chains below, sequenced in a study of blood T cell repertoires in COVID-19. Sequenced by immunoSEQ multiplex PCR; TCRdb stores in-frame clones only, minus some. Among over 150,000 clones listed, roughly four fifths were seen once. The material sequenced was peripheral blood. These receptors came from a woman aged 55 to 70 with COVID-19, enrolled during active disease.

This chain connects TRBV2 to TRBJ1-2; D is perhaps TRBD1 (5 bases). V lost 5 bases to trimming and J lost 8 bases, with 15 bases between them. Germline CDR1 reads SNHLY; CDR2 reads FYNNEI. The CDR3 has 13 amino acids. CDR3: CASSLGGSRGYTF. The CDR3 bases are TGTGCCAGCAGTCTCGGGGGTTCGCGGGGCTACACCTTC.

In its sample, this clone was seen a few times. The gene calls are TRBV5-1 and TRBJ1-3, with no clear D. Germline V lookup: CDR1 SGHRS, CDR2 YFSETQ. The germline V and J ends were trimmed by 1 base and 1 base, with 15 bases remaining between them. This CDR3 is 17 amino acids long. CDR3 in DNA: TGCGCCAGCAGCTTGAATGTAGGCGGCAGATCTGGAAACACCATATATTTT. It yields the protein CASSLNVGGRSGNTIYF.

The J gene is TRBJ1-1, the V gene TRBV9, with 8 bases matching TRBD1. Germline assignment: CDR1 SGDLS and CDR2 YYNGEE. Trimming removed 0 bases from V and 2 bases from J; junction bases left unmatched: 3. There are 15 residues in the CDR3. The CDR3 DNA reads TGTGCCAGCAGCGTAGCTGGACAGGGAAACACTGAAGCTTTCTTT. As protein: CASSVAGQGNTEAFF.

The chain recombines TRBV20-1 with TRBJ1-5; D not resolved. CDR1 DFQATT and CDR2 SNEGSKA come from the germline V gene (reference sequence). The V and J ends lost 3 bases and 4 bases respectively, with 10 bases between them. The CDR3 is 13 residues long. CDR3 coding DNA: TGCAGTGCTAGTAGGAGTTCGAATCAGCCCCAGCATTTT. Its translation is CSASRSSNQPQHF.

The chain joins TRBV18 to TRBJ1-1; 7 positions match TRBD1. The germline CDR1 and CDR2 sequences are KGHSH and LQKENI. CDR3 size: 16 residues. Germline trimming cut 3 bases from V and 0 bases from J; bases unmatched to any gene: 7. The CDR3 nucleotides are TGTGCCAGCTCACCCCCGAGAGGACAGGTGAACACTGAAGCTTTCTTT. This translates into CASSPPRGQVNTEAFF. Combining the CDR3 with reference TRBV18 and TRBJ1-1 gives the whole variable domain NAGVMQNPRHLVRRRGQEARLRCSPMKGHSHVYWYRQLPEEGLKFMVYLQKENIIDESGMPKERFSAEFPKEGPSILRIQQVVRGDSAAYFCASSPPRGQVNTEAFFGQGTRLTVV.

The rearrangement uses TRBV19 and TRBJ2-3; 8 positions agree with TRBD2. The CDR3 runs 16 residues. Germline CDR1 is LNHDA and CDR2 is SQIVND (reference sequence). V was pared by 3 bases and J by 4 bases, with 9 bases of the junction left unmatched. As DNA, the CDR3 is TGTGCCAGTAGTATCGGGAGCGGGAGTAGGGCAGATACGCAGTATTTT. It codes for CASSIGSGSRADTQYF. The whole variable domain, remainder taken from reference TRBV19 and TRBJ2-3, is DGGITQSPKYLFRKEGQNVTLSCEQNLNHDAMYWYRQDPGQGLRLIYYSQIVNDFQKGDIAEGYSVSREKKESFPLTVTSAQKNPTAFYLCASSIGSGSRADTQYFGPGTRLTVL.

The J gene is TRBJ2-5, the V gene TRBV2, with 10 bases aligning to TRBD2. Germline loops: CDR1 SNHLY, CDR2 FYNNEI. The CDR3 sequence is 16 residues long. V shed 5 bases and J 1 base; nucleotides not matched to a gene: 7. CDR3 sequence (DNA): TGTGCCAGCAGTATTCCGGGACTAGCGTTCCAAGAGACCCAGTACTTC. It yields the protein CASSIPGLAFQETQYF. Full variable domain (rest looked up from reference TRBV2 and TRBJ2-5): EPEVTQTPSHQVTQMGQEVILRCVPISNHLYFYWYRQILGQKVEFLVSFYNNEISEKSEIFDDQFSVERPDGSNFTLKIRSTKLEDSAMYFCASSIPGLAFQETQYFGPGTRLLVL.

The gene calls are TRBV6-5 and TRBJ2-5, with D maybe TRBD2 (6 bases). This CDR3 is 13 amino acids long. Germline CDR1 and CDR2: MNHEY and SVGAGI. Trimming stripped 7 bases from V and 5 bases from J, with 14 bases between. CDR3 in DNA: TGTGCCAGCACCCGGGGACTCAGGGAGACCCAGTACTTC. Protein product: CASTRGLRETQYF.

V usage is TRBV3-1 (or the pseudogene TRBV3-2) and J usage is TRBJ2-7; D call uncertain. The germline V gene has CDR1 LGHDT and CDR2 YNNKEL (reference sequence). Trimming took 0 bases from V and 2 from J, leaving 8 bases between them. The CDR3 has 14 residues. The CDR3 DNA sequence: TGTGCCAGCAGCCAAGATCATTCAACCTACGAGCAGTACTTC. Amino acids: CASSQDHSTYEQYF.

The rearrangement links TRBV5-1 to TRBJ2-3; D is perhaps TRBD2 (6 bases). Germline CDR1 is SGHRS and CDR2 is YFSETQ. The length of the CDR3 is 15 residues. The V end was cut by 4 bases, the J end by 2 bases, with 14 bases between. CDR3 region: CASSDGTRDTDTQYF. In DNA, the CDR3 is TGCGCCAGCAGCGACGGGACTCGAGACACAGATACGCAGTATTTT.

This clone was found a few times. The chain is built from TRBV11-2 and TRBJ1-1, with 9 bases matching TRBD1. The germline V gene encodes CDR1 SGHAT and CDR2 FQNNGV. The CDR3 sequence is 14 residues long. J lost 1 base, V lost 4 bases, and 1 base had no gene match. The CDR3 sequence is CASSWGQGNTEAFF. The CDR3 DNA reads TGTGCCAGCAGCTGGGGACAGGGGAACACTGAAGCTTTCTTT.

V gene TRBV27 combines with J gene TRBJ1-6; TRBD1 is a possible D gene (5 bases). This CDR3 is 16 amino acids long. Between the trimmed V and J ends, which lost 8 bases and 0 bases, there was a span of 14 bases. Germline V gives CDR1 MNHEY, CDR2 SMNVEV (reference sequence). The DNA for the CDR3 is TGTGCCAGCGGAATTCAGGGTCGCTCCTATAATTCACCCCTCCACTTT. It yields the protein CASGIQGRSYNSPLHF.

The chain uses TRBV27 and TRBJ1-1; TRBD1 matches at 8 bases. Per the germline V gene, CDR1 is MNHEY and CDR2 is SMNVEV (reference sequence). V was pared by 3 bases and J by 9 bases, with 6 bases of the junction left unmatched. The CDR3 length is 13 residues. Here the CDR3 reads CASSFARGQKAFF. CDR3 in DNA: TGTGCCAGCAGTTTCGCCAGGGGGCAAAAAGCTTTCTTT.

CDR3 nucleotides: TGTGCCAGCAGCCCCAGGATAAGGACAGGGGTTACCTACAATGAGCAGTTCTTC. Translating gives CASSPRIRTGVTYNEQFF. The V call is TRBV7-9, the J call TRBJ2-1; 9 positions agree with TRBD1. The V gene's germline CDR1 is SEHNR and CDR2 FQNEAQ (reference sequence). The CDR3 has 18 residues. V lost 5 bases and J lost 2; bases outside the gene matches: 13. The full variable domain, rest sourced from reference TRBV7-9 and TRBJ2-1, is DTGVSQNPRHKITKRGQNVTFRCDPISEHNRLYWYRQTLGQGPEFLTYFQNEAQLEKSRLLSDRFSAERPKGSFSTLEIQRTEQGDSAMYLCASSPRIRTGVTYNEQFFGPGTRLTVL.